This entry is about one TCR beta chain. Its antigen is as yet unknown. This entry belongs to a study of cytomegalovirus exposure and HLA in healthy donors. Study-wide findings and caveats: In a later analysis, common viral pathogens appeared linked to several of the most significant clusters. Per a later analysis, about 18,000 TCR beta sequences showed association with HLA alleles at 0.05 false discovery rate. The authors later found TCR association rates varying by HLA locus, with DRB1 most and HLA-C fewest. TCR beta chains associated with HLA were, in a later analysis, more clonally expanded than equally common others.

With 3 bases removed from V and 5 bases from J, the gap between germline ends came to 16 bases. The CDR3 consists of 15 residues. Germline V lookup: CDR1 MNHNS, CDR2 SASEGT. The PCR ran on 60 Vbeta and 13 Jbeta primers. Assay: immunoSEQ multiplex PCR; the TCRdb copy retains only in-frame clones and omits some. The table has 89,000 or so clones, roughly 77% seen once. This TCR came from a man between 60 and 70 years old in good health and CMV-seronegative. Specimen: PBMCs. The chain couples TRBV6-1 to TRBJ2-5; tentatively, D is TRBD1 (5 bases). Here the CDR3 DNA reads TGTGCCAGCAGTGAGATCTTGGGGCATGTCGAGACCCAGTACTTC. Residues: CASSEILGHVETQYF.